What follows are 9 T cell receptor beta chains derived from one specimen sequenced in a study of blood T cell repertoires in COVID-19. The protocol was immunoSEQ multiplex PCR, while the TCRdb copy is restricted to in-frame clones and leaves out a portion. Here the sample spans about 190,000 clones, about four fifths being singletons. The sequenced material came from PBMCs or T cells enriched from blood (not recorded which). These receptors all come from a woman aged 25 to 39 who had been exposed to COVID-19.

This chain uses TRBV3-1 (or the pseudogene TRBV3-2) with TRBJ2-2; possible D gene TRBD1, 6 bases. The germline V gene encodes CDR1 LGHDT and CDR2 YNNKEL (reference sequence). The CDR3 sequence is 15 residues long. V lost 3 bases and J lost 5, with 13 bases in between. CDR3 residues: CASSHSSGVTGELFF. CDR3 DNA: TGTGCCAGCAGCCATAGTTCAGGGGTAACCGGGGAGCTGTTTTTT.

This chain uses TRBV30 with TRBJ1-4, with D unresolved. This CDR3 has 15 amino acids. CDR1 GTSNPN and CDR2 SVGIG come from the germline V gene (reference sequence). V was pared by 0 bases and J by 7 bases, with 15 bases between. CDR3 in amino acids: CAWSVHRSSLEKLFF. In DNA, the CDR3 is TGTGCCTGGAGTGTACATCGCAGTTCCCTTGAAAAACTGTTTTTT.

The rearrangement uses TRBV7-9 and TRBJ1-2; D gene ambiguous. This CDR3 spans 15 amino acids. Germline V gene sequence: CDR1 SEHNR, CDR2 FQNEAQ (reference sequence). The V end was cut by 5 bases, the J end by 6 bases, with 19 bases between. DNA of the CDR3: TGTGCCAGCAGCCCCGCGGCCGGGAGGAGAGATGGCTACACCTTC. It codes for CASSPAAGRRDGYTF.

This clone appeared a single time. The J gene is TRBJ2-1, the V gene TRBV6-5; 7 nucleotides match TRBD2. The CDR3 contains 15 residues. Germline-derived CDR1 and CDR2 are MNHEY and SVGAGI. Trimming at V came to 2 bases and at J to 6 bases, leaving 7 bases not matched to a gene. CDR3 DNA: TGTGCCAGCAGTTACAGGGGCCCGGGGGGCAATGAGCAGTTCTTC. It codes for CASSYRGPGGNEQFF.

This clone was observed a handful of times. The V call is TRBV2, the J call TRBJ1-2; the D gene is possibly TRBD1 (6 bases). CDR1 and CDR2 (germline): SNHLY, FYNNEI. This CDR3 contains 16 residues. V lost 11 bases and J lost 4, with 26 bases in between. CDR3 DNA: TGTGCCGGAAGACTCTTCCACAGGGTCTTGGTCTATGGCTACACCTTC. Protein: CAGRLFHRVLVYGYTF.

The chain carries TRBV6-4 and TRBJ1-2; no reliable D call. From germline, CDR1 is MRHNA and CDR2 SNTAGT. The CDR3 runs to 14 residues. Trimming removed 0 bases at V and 8 bases at J, with 13 bases between. DNA of the CDR3: TGTGCCAGCAGTGACTCGAGCCCCCCACTGGGCTACACCTTC. It codes for CASSDSSPPLGYTF.

This clone appeared a single time. The rearrangement links TRBV6-2 or TRBV6-3 to TRBJ2-5; the D gene is possibly TRBD1 (6 bases). Germline V CDR1 and CDR2: MNHEY, SVGEGT. V was pared by 5 bases and J by 6 bases, with 19 bases between. The CDR3 is 15 residues long. The CDR3 DNA sequence: TGTGCCAGCAGTACAAGGGGCCTACAGGGACAGACCCAGTACTTC. Residues: CASSTRGLQGQTQYF.

The chain uses TRBV30 and TRBJ2-7; possibly TRBD2 for D (5 bases). V lost 7 bases and J lost 7, with 14 bases in between. This CDR3 region has 11 residues. The germline V gene encodes CDR1 GTSNPN and CDR2 SVGIG (reference sequence). In DNA, the CDR3 is TGTGCCTTGGACCGGGGAAGGGAGCAGTACTTC. It encodes CALDRGREQYF.

The genes are TRBV7-2 and TRBJ1-5, with TRBD1 as a possible D gene (6 bases). Trimming left V 1 base short and J 4 bases short, with 17 bases between. Germline V gene data show CDR1 as SGHTA and CDR2 as FQGNSA. This CDR3 has 17 residues. In nucleotides, the CDR3 is TGTGCCAGCAGCTTAGGGATGGCCAGGGGAGATAATCAGCCCCAGCATTTT. This encodes CASSLGMARGDNQPQHF.